This T cell receptor beta chain was recovered during a study of blood T cell repertoires in COVID-19. Whole-study context: Sites across the United States, Italy and Spain contributed samples from acute and convalescent COVID-19.

This clone was recorded only once. Source study methods: Reference gene primer amplification in the assay estimated nucleated cell counts. The data were produced by immunoSEQ multiplex PCR, yet TCRdb's version contains in-frame clones alone and is incomplete. V and J calls and clone size are as listed in that table; D and trimming were resolved from the DNA. The sample shows some 220,000 clones, about 80% of them seen only once. CDR3 size: 15 residues. The V gene lost 4 bases and the J gene lost 0 bases, with 10 bases spanning the gap. Germline loops: CDR1 SNHLY, CDR2 FYNNEI. The sample was PBMCs or T cells enriched from blood (not recorded which). The sequence was obtained from a middle-aged woman with acute COVID-19. The chain uses TRBV2 and TRBJ1-3, with TRBD1 as a possible D gene (5 bases). The chain's CDR3 is CASSAGRTSGNTIYF. The CDR3, as DNA: TGTGCCAGCAGTGCAGGGCGCACCTCTGGAAACACCATATATTTT.